This record looks at one TCR beta chain sequence and its context. Authors' methods: The authors estimated nucleated cell counts from reference gene primer amplification. Here immunoSEQ multiplex PCR was the method, and the copy in TCRdb shows in-frame clones only, minus some. The D gene and trimming were derived from the DNA, and the V and J assignments and clone size from that table. The table lists 200,000 to 250,000 clones, roughly 80% of them singletons. This CDR3 region has 16 residues. Germline V CDR1 and CDR2: MNHNS, SASEGT. V gave up 2 bases and J gave up 7 bases; unmatched junction bases: 11. This sample is part of a study of blood T cell repertoires in COVID-19. About the study: The analysed material was cDNA or gDNA that came from T cells, B-cell-depleted T cells, or PBMCs.

The source of this sequence is a woman of 80 years or more with acute or convalescent COVID-19. The chain has TRBV6-1 and TRBJ2-3; 8 bases are shared with TRBD2. Input material: peripheral blood. The CDR3 loop reads CASSERTSGFGYTQYF. CDR3 DNA sequence: TGTGCCAGCAGTGAAAGAACTAGCGGCTTCGGGTATACGCAGTATTTT.